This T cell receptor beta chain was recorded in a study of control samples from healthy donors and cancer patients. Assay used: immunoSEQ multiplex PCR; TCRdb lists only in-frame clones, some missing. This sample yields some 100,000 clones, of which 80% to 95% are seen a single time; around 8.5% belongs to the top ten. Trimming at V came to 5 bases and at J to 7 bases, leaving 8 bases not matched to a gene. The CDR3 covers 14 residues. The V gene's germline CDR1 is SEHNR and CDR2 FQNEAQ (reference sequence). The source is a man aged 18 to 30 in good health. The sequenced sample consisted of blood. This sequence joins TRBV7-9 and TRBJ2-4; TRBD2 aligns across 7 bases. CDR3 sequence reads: CASSSGRDWNIQYF. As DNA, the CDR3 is TGTGCCAGCAGCAGTGGGAGGGATTGGAACATTCAGTACTTC.